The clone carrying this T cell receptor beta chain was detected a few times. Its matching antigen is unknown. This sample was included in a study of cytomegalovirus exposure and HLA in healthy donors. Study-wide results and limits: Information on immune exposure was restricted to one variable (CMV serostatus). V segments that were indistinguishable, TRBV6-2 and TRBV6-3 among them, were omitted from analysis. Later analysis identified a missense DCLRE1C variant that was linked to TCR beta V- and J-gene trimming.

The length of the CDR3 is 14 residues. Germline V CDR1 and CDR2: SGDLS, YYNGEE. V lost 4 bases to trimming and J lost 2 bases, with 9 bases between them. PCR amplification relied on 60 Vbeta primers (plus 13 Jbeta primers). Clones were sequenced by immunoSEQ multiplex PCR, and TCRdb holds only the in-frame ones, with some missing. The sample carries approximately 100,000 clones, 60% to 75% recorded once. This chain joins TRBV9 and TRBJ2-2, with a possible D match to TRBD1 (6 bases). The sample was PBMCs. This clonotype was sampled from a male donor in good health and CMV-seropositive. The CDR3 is CASSKQGNTGELFF. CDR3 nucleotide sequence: TGTGCCAGCAGCAAACAGGGTAACACCGGGGAGCTGTTTTTT.